These T cell receptor beta chains were read from a single sample in a study of beta chain features in type 1 diabetes. Sequencing was performed with immunoSEQ multiplex PCR; in TCRdb, only in-frame clones are kept and a portion is missing. The repertoire includes 300,000 to 400,000 clones, over 7% of them detected once, and about 1% sits in the top ten. The material sequenced was central memory CD4+ T cells from blood. The receptors come from a man under 40 with type 1 diabetes. The CDR3 runs from the conserved cysteine through the conserved F or W. D genes are given only for firm matches. Clone size is shown for a subset of rows, as once, few, many or a class of expanded clone.

TRBJ1-1	-	TRBV9	few	TGTGCCAGCAGCGGGGGAGGGAACACTGAAGCTTTCTTT	CASSGGGNTEAFF
TRBJ2-4	-	TRBV7-9	-	TGTGCCAGCAGCTCCCGGATCACCAAAAACATTCAGTACTTC	CASSSRITKNIQYF
TRBJ1-2	-	TRBV4-3	-	TGCGCCAGCAGCCAAGGTGGGGGACTTTATCCCTATGGCTACACCTTC	CASSQGGGLYPYGYTF
TRBJ2-7	TRBD2	TRBV6-5	many	TGTGCCAGCAGTAAGCGGGGGGGCCTATACGAGCAGTACTTC	CASSKRGGLYEQYF
TRBJ1-3	-	TRBV5-1	-	TGCGCCAGCAGCTTGGACAGGTCCTCTGGAAACACCATATATTTT	CASSLDRSSGNTIYF
TRBJ2-7	TRBD1	TRBV29-1	-	TGCAGCGTTCCCGGACAGGGGGGAGTTGGCGAGCAGTACTTC	CSVPGQGGVGEQYF
TRBJ1-2	-	TRBV6-5	-	TGTGCCAGCAGTTACGAGGAGGGGTACGGCTACACCTTC	CASSYEEGYGYTF
TRBJ2-5	-	TRBV5-4	few	TGTGCCAGCAGCTTCGACGGACCAGAGACCCAGTACTTC	CASSFDGPETQYF
TRBJ2-7	-	TRBV21-1	many	TGTGCCAGCAGCAAAATAGGACAGGGGGTGGAAGAGCAGTACTTC	CASSKIGQGVEEQYF
TRBJ2-2	-	TRBV5-1	-	TGCGCCAGCAGCCGTCGGGCCTCTCGTGAGGCGGAGCTGTTTTTT	CASSRRASREAELFF
TRBJ1-1	-	TRBV5-1	-	TGCGCCAGCAGTTCTGGACTCTGGGGTACTGAAGCTTTCTTT	CASSSGLWGTEAFF
TRBJ2-7	TRBD2	TRBV5-4	few	TGTGCCAGCAGCCGCCCAACTAGCGGGGTCGGCTACGAGCAGTACTTC	CASSRPTSGVGYEQYF
TRBJ1-1	-	TRBV5-4	-	TGTGCCAGCCTTGGAGGGGTCGGGAACACTGAAGCTTTCTTT	CASLGGVGNTEAFF
TRBJ1-4	-	TRBV29-1	-	TGCAGCGTTCAAAACGAGGGAGAACTGTTTTTT	CSVQNEGELFF
TRBJ1-4	-	TRBV30	many	TGTGCCTGGGCGGGCGGTAATGAAAAACTGTTTTTT	CAWAGGNEKLFF
TRBJ2-6	-	TRBV7-6	-	TGTGCCAGCAGCTTAGAAGCAGCTGGGGCCAACGTCCTGACTTTC	CASSLEAAGANVLTF
TRBJ1-5	-	TRBV7-2	many	TGTGCCAGCAGCCCGGACGGCCAAGTCAATCAGCCCCAGCATTTT	CASSPDGQVNQPQHF
TRBJ1-6	-	TRBV2	-	TGTGCCAGCAGTCCCACCCGCACAGGGTTGAATTCACCCCTCCACTTT	CASSPTRTGLNSPLHF
TRBJ2-3	TRBD2	TRBV14	many	TGTGCCAGCAGCCGCACTAGCGGGGCTATTCATACGCAGTATTTT	CASSRTSGAIHTQYF
TRBJ2-1	TRBD2	TRBV9	-	TGTGCCAGCAGCGTATACGGAGCGGGGGGCCACAATGAGCAGTTCTTC	CASSVYGAGGHNEQFF
TRBJ1-2	-	TRBV7-2	-	TGTGCCAGCAGCTTAGAGGGAATATATGGCTACACCTTC	CASSLEGIYGYTF
TRBJ1-1	-	TRBV9	-	TGTGCCAGCAGCGTAGGGGGGACGCCTGAAGCTTTCTTT	CASSVGGTPEAFF
TRBJ2-7	-	TRBV29-1	-	TGCAGCGTTGAGGGGGGCTTACAGGGAACCGAGCAGTACTTC	CSVEGGLQGTEQYF
TRBJ2-7	TRBD1	TRBV19	few	TGTGCCAGTAGTACGAGGGGACAGATTTACGAGCAGTACTTC	CASSTRGQIYEQYF
TRBJ2-3	-	TRBV19	few	TGTGCCAGTAGCCTCCGCAGTGGAAGCACAGATACGCAGTATTTT	CASSLRSGSTDTQYF
TRBJ1-5	TRBD1	TRBV18	many	TGTGCCAGCTCACCCACAGGGGAGAGGCAGCCCCAGCATTTT	CASSPTGERQPQHF
TRBJ1-1	-	TRBV14	few	TGTGCCAGCAGCCAAGATCATGGCAGATTGAACACTGAAGCTTTCTTT	CASSQDHGRLNTEAFF
TRBJ1-2	TRBD1	TRBV4-1	-	TGCGCCAGCAGCCAAGGGAAGGGGACAGGGGGCGTCTATGGCTACACCTTC	CASSQGKGTGGVYGYTF
TRBJ2-2	-	TRBV7-9	-	TGTGCCAGCAGCTACAGAGCCACCGGGGAGCTGTTTTTT	CASSYRATGELFF
TRBJ2-5	TRBD2	TRBV7-2	few	TGTGCCAGCAGCCCTCCCCGGACTAGCGGGGGTCAGACCCAGTACTTC	CASSPPRTSGGQTQYF